One sample yielded the 15 T cell receptor beta chains listed below, sequenced in a study of T-cell memory formation after mild COVID-19. TCRdb processed the 5' RACE reads anew with MiXCR; each CDR3 protein has one entry. This sample has roughly 300,000 distinct CDR3 sequences, with approximately 15% found just once. The sample taken for sequencing was PBMCs or a T cell subset sorted from them (not recorded which). Receptors were obtained from a man between 18 and 29 years old who had mild COVID-19 (a few samples of this study predate the infection). Cell type and time point are not known.

The V gene is TRBV6-5, the J gene TRBJ1-5; tentative D call: TRBD1 (6 bases). Germline V CDR1 and CDR2: MNHEY, SVGAGI. Trimming cost V 8 bases and J 9 bases, with 11 bases left between them. The CDR3 covers 11 residues. CDR3 region: CASHGGGPQHF. CDR3 coding DNA: TGTGCCAGCCATGGAGGGGGGCCCCAGCATTTT.

The table lists this clonotype with a few counts. The chain uses TRBV10-3 and TRBJ2-7, with D possibly being TRBD1 (5 bases). The CDR3 sequence is 12 residues long. Germline CDR1 reads ENHRY; CDR2 reads SYGVKD. Trimming stripped 3 bases from V and 9 bases from J, with 12 bases between. The DNA of the CDR3 is TGTGCCATCAGTGAAGTAACAGGCTGGCAGTACTTC. Its protein is CAISEVTGWQYF.

The V gene is TRBV7-9, the J gene TRBJ1-2, with D possibly TRBD1 on 5 matching bases. Deletions cut 5 bases from V and 8 bases from J, with 15 bases between. Germline V CDR1 and CDR2: SEHNR, FQNEAQ (reference sequence). This CDR3 contains 13 residues. The chain's CDR3 is CASSPAGGGGYTF. The DNA for the CDR3 is TGTGCCAGCAGCCCAGCCGGGGGAGGCGGCTACACCTTC.

This clonotype was observed a handful of times. The rearrangement links TRBV7-9 to TRBJ1-2, with 9 bases lining up with TRBD1. Germline V lookup: CDR1 SEHNR, CDR2 FQNEAQ (reference sequence). Losses at the gene ends were 5 bases for V and 7 bases for J; bases not matched to a gene: 2. The CDR3 loop spans 12 amino acids. The CDR3 spells CASSRTGVGYTF. The CDR3 region has the DNA TGTGCCAGCAGCCGGACAGGGGTTGGCTACACCTTC.

This clonotype was seen ten or more times. J is TRBJ1-1 and V is TRBV7-9; no reliable D call. The CDR3 is 14 amino acids. V dropped 3 bases and J dropped 4 bases, with 12 bases sitting between them. Germline V CDR1 and CDR2: SEHNR, FQNEAQ (reference sequence). The CDR3 sequence is CASSFESGSTEAFF. The CDR3 region has the DNA TGTGCCAGCAGCTTTGAGTCGGGATCCACTGAAGCTTTCTTT.

This clonotype was seen more than once but under ten times. V gene TRBV5-1 combines with J gene TRBJ2-5; D perhaps matches TRBD1 (5 bases). This CDR3 spans 14 amino acids. Germline V CDR1 and CDR2: SGHRS, YFSETQ. Trimming left V 5 bases short and J 5 bases short, with 16 bases between. CDR3 coding DNA: TGCGCCAGCAGGGCTGGCAGGGCCTTGGAGACCCAGTACTTC. Translating gives CASRAGRALETQYF.

CDR3 nucleotides: TGTGCCAGCAGCCAGGGTTTCTGGTACGAGCAGTACTTC. Its protein is CASSQGFWYEQYF. V and J are TRBV5-6 and TRBJ2-7; perhaps TRBD1 as D (5 bases). Germline CDR1 and CDR2: SGHDT and YYEEEE. The V and J ends lost 4 bases and 4 bases respectively, with 12 bases between them. CDR3 length equals 13 residues.

There are a few counts of this clonotype. This chain uses TRBV12-3 or TRBV12-4 with TRBJ2-3, with 8 nucleotides matching TRBD1. There are 15 residues in the CDR3. V was clipped by 2 bases and J by 3 bases; unmatched bases: 4. The CDR3 sequence is CASSLQGAMTDTQYF. CDR3 sequence (DNA): TGTGCCAGCAGTTTACAGGGGGCGATGACAGATACGCAGTATTTT.

This sequence joins TRBV28 and TRBJ2-5; a weak D match, TRBD1 (7 bases). Germline V gene sequence: CDR1 MDHEN, CDR2 SYDVKM. The V end lost 6 bases, the J end lost 3 bases, and 14 bases lay between the germline ends. The CDR3 has 14 residues. CDR3 loop: CASSPGGPKETQYF. In DNA form, the CDR3 reads TGTGCCAGCAGCCCAGGGGGGCCGAAAGAGACCCAGTACTTC. Together with reference TRBV28 and TRBJ2-5, the CDR3 gives the full variable domain: DVKVTQSSRYLVKRTGEKVFLECVQDMDHENMFWYRQDPGLGLRLIYFSYDVKMKEKGDIPEGYSVSREKKERFSLILESASTNQTSMYLCASSPGGPKETQYFGPGTRLLVL.

The chain carries TRBV19 and TRBJ2-5; D not resolved. Trimming shortened V by 6 bases and J by 5 bases, and 13 bases separated the two germline ends. The CDR3 is made up of 13 amino acids. CDR1 LNHDA and CDR2 SQIVND come from the germline V gene (reference sequence). As DNA, the CDR3 is TGTGCCAGTAGGGGGAATCCCGGGGAGACCCAGTACTTC. Residues: CASRGNPGETQYF.

The genes are TRBV20-1 and TRBJ2-3; no firm D call. This CDR3 has 12 residues. Germline V lookup: CDR1 DFQATT, CDR2 SNEGSKA (reference sequence). V was pared by 3 bases and J by 4 bases, with 8 bases between. The CDR3 spells CSASSGSDTQYF. In nucleotides, the CDR3 is TGCAGTGCTAGTTCGGGCTCAGATACGCAGTATTTT.

The CDR3 region is CASSPGQGIPEQYF. CDR3 nucleotides: TGTGCCAGTAGTCCGGGACAGGGGATCCCCGAGCAGTACTTC. J is TRBJ2-7 and V is TRBV19, with 10 bases matching TRBD1. Per the germline V gene, CDR1 is LNHDA and CDR2 is SQIVND (reference sequence). This CDR3 is built from 14 residues. V trimming: 5 bases; J trimming: 6 bases; junction bases outside the gene matches: 7. The whole variable domain, remainder taken from reference TRBV19 and TRBJ2-7, is DGGITQSPKYLFRKEGQNVTLSCEQNLNHDAMYWYRQDPGQGLRLIYYSQIVNDFQKGDIAEGYSVSREKKESFPLTVTSAQKNPTAFYLCASSPGQGIPEQYFGPGTRLTVT.

The rearrangement links TRBV7-8 to TRBJ1-1; TRBD1 agrees at 9 bases. The CDR3 sequence is 17 residues long. From germline, CDR1 is SGHVS and CDR2 FQNEAQ. The V and J ends lost 0 bases and 0 bases, in that order; junction bases with no gene match: 5. The CDR3 region is CASSLATRQGVNTEAFF. The CDR3, as DNA: TGTGCCAGCAGCTTAGCTACGAGACAGGGGGTGAACACTGAAGCTTTCTTT.

As for this clonotype: This may arise from a read error, as a much more abundant clone is one base away. The rearrangement uses TRBV4-2 and TRBJ1-6; 8 bases are a match to TRBD1. The germline V gene encodes CDR1 LGHNA and CDR2 YNFKEQ. Losses at the gene ends were 3 bases for V and 10 bases for J; bases not matched to a gene: 2. The CDR3 is made up of 13 amino acids. Written as DNA, the CDR3 is TGTGCCAGCAGCCAGACAGGGGACTCACCCCTCCACTTT. Its translation is CASSQTGDSPLHF.

The rearrangement joins TRBV20-1 to TRBJ2-1, with D hard to call. In germline, CDR1 is DFQATT, CDR2 SNEGSKA (reference sequence). The CDR3 is 11 amino acids. Trimming pared 6 bases from V and 8 bases from J, leaving 11 bases between. The CDR3 spells CSAPLLYEQFF. DNA for the CDR3: TGCAGTGCGCCCCTCCTTTATGAGCAGTTCTTC.